The 25 T cell receptor beta chains listed next were all sequenced from one sample in a study of blood T cell repertoires in COVID-19 (dated by TCRdb to 2018 to 2021). The protocol used for the library was the immunoSEQ multiplex PCR assay. What TCRdb holds here is the immuneACCESS table cut down to in-frame rearrangements. Part of the clones is not present; checked against another copy, under half of the missing clones reflect an unresolved V gene, and the others are unexplained. This sample comprises roughly 20,000 clones, around 80% of them detected only once. Approximately 11% of the sample is taken by the ten largest. Sequenced: peripheral blood. The receptors were sampled from a man older than 75 with acute or convalescent COVID-19.

This clone was observed a single time. The chain combines TRBV5-1 with TRBJ2-5, with TRBD2 as a possible D gene (6 bases). The CDR3 is made up of 15 amino acids. The V gene lost 0 bases and the J gene lost 3 bases, with 12 bases spanning the gap. Germline V lookup: CDR1 SGHRS, CDR2 YFSETQ. This chain's CDR3 is CASSLVETGEETQYF. In nucleotides, the CDR3 is TGCGCCAGCAGCTTGGTCGAAACGGGGGAAGAGACCCAGTACTTC.

The chain joins TRBV11-2 to TRBJ2-3, with 7 bases matching TRBD1. Losses at the gene ends were 9 bases for V and 1 base for J; bases not matched to a gene: 7. The CDR3 is made up of 14 amino acids. Germline values: CDR1 SGHAT, CDR2 FQNNGV. CDR3 region: CASGDSIGTDTQYF. The CDR3 DNA sequence: TGTGCCAGTGGGGACAGTATCGGCACAGATACGCAGTATTTT. Variable domain in full (rest from reference TRBV11-2 and TRBJ2-3): EAGVAQSPRYKIIEKRQSVAFWCNPISGHATLYWYQQILGQGPKLLIQFQNNGVVDDSQLPKDRFSAERLKGVDSTLKIQPAKLEDSAVYLCASGDSIGTDTQYFGPGTRLTVL.

The table lists this clone with a few counts. The chain couples TRBV5-5 to TRBJ1-6; 12 nucleotides align to TRBD1. The CDR3 has 17 residues. V was clipped by 0 bases and J by 9 bases; unmatched bases: 7. Germline CDR1 reads SGHKS; CDR2 reads YYEKEE (reference sequence). CDR3 bases: TGTGCCAGCAGCTTGGCCGTGGGACAGGGGGCGGCTTCACCCCTCCACTTT. It is translated as CASSLAVGQGAASPLHF.

The CDR3 bases are TGTGCCAGCAGTTACGGACAGATGAACACTGAAGCTTTCTTT. Its protein is CASSYGQMNTEAFF. The genes are TRBV6-6 and TRBJ1-1; tentatively, D is TRBD1 (6 bases). The V end lost 2 bases, the J end lost 0 bases, and 7 bases lay between the germline ends. Germline lookup yields CDR1 MNHNY and CDR2 SVGAGI (reference sequence). The CDR3 spans 14 residues.

This chain joins TRBV7-8 and TRBJ2-7, with 7 bases identical to TRBD1. V shed 2 bases, J shed 1 base, and the junction held 11 bases outside the gene matches. Germline CDR1 SGHVS, CDR2 FQNEAQ. This CDR3 contains 17 residues. This CDR3 reads CASSLRLGTEKSYEQYF. The CDR3 DNA reads TGTGCCAGCAGCTTACGTTTGGGGACAGAGAAGTCCTACGAGCAGTACTTC.

This rearrangement joins TRBV5-5 to TRBJ1-2, with D unclear. Germline V CDR1 and CDR2: SGHKS, YYEKEE (reference sequence). There are 14 residues in the CDR3. Trimming stripped 3 bases from V and 4 bases from J, with 13 bases between. The CDR3 DNA reads as TGTGCCAGCAGCTCGCATGTGACACTCTATGGCTACACCTTC. It yields the protein CASSSHVTLYGYTF.

The J gene is TRBJ1-1, the V gene TRBV30, with no clear D. CDR3 length: 13 residues. The germline V and J ends were trimmed by 0 bases and 1 base, with 6 bases remaining between them. Germline-derived CDR1 and CDR2 are GTSNPN and SVGIG (reference sequence). The CDR3 is CAWSVGRNTEAFF. The CDR3 DNA reads as TGTGCCTGGAGTGTGGGCAGGAACACTGAAGCTTTCTTT.

The V call is TRBV2, the J call TRBJ2-7; TRBD2 matches 14 bases. CDR3 length: 21 residues. J lost 7 bases, V lost 6 bases, and 26 bases had no gene match. Germline CDR1 SNHLY, CDR2 FYNNEI. The CDR3 region is CASRHMSGLAGGQSAMREQYF. The CDR3 nucleotides read TGTGCCAGCAGACATATGAGCGGACTAGCGGGGGGCCAATCGGCGATGCGGGAGCAGTACTTC.

The rearrangement uses TRBV7-6 and TRBJ1-2, with a possible D match to TRBD1 (5 bases). Deletions cut 4 bases from V and 3 bases from J, with 15 bases between. Germline CDR1 is SGHVS and CDR2 is FNYEAQ. CDR3 length equals 15 residues. CDR3 bases: TGTGCCAGCAGCTCCAGACCGGGAGGGGACTATGGCTACACCTTC. The encoded protein is CASSSRPGGDYGYTF.

This clone turned up a few times. The DNA of the CDR3 is TGTGCCAGCAGTGAAGTGGGACAGGCCCGTAAAGCTTTCTTT. It codes for CASSEVGQARKAFF. This chain joins TRBV6-1 and TRBJ1-1; 8 bases agree with TRBD1. Per the germline V gene, CDR1 is MNHNS and CDR2 is SASEGT. Trimming took 1 base from V and 9 from J; bases not matched to a gene: 7. The CDR3 consists of 14 residues.

The gene calls are TRBV6-2 or TRBV6-3 and TRBJ1-6; the D gene is possibly TRBD1 (6 bases). V lost 3 bases to trimming and J lost 10 bases, with 19 bases between them. CDR3 size: 16 residues. CDR1 and CDR2 (germline): MNHEY, SVGEGT. This CDR3 is CASSYRTAAIRSPLHF. CDR3 in DNA: TGTGCCAGCAGTTATCGGACAGCGGCGATAAGATCACCCCTCCACTTT.

The gene calls are TRBV10-3 and TRBJ1-1; 10 nucleotides align to TRBD1. Looked up from germline, CDR1 is ENHRY and CDR2 is SYGVKD. The ends lost 5 bases at V and 4 bases at J; junction bases unmatched: 7. The CDR3 sequence is 15 residues long. The CDR3 loop reads CAISPGQGLATEAFF. CDR3 in DNA: TGTGCCATCAGTCCGGGACAGGGGTTGGCCACTGAAGCTTTCTTT.

The genes are TRBV5-1 and TRBJ1-1; no clear D gene. Germline V gene sequence: CDR1 SGHRS, CDR2 YFSETQ. V lost 4 bases, J lost 6 bases, and 19 bases lay in between. The CDR3 consists of 15 residues. The CDR3 sequence is CASSPGPTREAEAFF. The CDR3 nucleotides are TGCGCCAGCAGCCCCGGACCGACCCGGGAGGCTGAAGCTTTCTTT.

The chain joins TRBV11-1 to TRBJ1-2; possibly TRBD1 for D (5 bases). CDR1 SGHAT and CDR2 FQDESV come from the germline V gene (reference sequence). The V gene lost 2 bases and the J gene lost 6 bases, with 10 bases spanning the gap. This CDR3 comprises 13 residues. The CDR3 loop is CASSLFAGDGYTF. CDR3 coding DNA: TGTGCCAGCAGCTTATTTGCGGGGGATGGCTACACCTTC.

A few counts support this clone. The chain carries TRBV5-1 and TRBJ1-2, with D perhaps matching TRBD1 (5 bases). The CDR3 runs 13 residues. In germline, CDR1 is SGHRS, CDR2 YFSETQ. Trimming shortened V by 3 bases and J by 5 bases, and 11 bases separated the two germline ends. The DNA of the CDR3 is TGCGCCAGCAGCTCCCAGGGTGGGTATGGCTACACCTTC. It yields the protein CASSSQGGYGYTF.

This clone was picked up a small number of times. This chain links TRBV24-1 with TRBJ2-7, with D perhaps matching TRBD1 (6 bases). Trimming removed 2 bases at V and 4 bases at J, with 14 bases between. This CDR3 region has 15 residues. Germline V gene sequence: CDR1 KGHDR, CDR2 SFDVKD. CDR3 in amino acids: CATSDYRQGNYEQYF. The CDR3 coding sequence is TGTGCCACCAGTGATTATAGGCAGGGGAATTACGAGCAGTACTTC.

V and J are TRBV4-1 and TRBJ2-7, with D maybe TRBD1 (5 bases). Between the trimmed V and J ends, which lost 4 bases and 4 bases, there was a span of 11 bases. The CDR3 covers 13 residues. Germline V CDR1 and CDR2: MGHRA, YSYEKL. For the CDR3, the DNA is TGCGCCAGCAGCCGCTCTAAGGGGTACGAGCAGTACTTC. It translates to CASSRSKGYEQYF.

This chain uses TRBV16 with TRBJ2-3; D gene ambiguous. Trimming stripped 4 bases from V and 8 bases from J, with 10 bases between. Germline CDR1 is KGHSY and CDR2 is FQNENV. This CDR3 is built from 12 residues. The CDR3 sequence is CASSPQRSTQYF. CDR3 coding DNA: TGTGCCAGCAGCCCACAACGAAGTACGCAGTATTTT. Based on the CDR3 plus reference TRBV16 and TRBJ2-3, the full variable domain is GEEVAQTPKHLVRGEGQKAKLYCAPIKGHSYVFWYQQVLKNEFKFLISFQNENVFDETGMPKERFSAKCLPNSPCSLEIQATKLEDSAVYFCASSPQRSTQYFGPGTRLTVL.

The chain uses TRBV7-2 and TRBJ1-2; 11 bases match TRBD1. Germline-derived CDR1 and CDR2 are SGHTA and FQGNSA. V lost 3 bases, J lost 1 base, and 4 bases stayed unmatched. CDR3 length equals 16 residues. The CDR3, as DNA: TGTGCCAGCAGCTTCGACGGGACAGGGGGTAACTATGGCTACACCTTC. This translates into CASSFDGTGGNYGYTF.

The chain uses TRBV7-6 and TRBJ2-1; 7 bases match TRBD1. This CDR3 region has 15 residues. CDR1 SGHVS and CDR2 FNYEAQ come from the germline V gene. Trimming took 0 bases from V and 6 from J; bases not matched to a gene: 5. The CDR3 sequence is CASSLAMTGINEQFF. CDR3 DNA: TGTGCCAGCAGCTTAGCGATGACAGGGATCAATGAGCAGTTCTTC.

The CDR3 sequence: CASSPRIGQANTEAFF. In DNA form, the CDR3 reads TGTGCCAGTAGTCCCCGCATCGGACAGGCGAACACTGAAGCTTTCTTT. The gene calls are TRBV19 and TRBJ1-1; 7 nucleotides line up with TRBD1. This CDR3 comprises 16 residues. Trimming cost V 5 bases and J 1 base; bases outside gene matches: 10. Germline V lookup: CDR1 LNHDA, CDR2 SQIVND (reference sequence).

The rearrangement uses TRBV27 and TRBJ1-2; TRBD1 matches 8 bases. There are 14 residues in the CDR3. Germline V lookup: CDR1 MNHEY, CDR2 SMNVEV (reference sequence). V lost 5 bases and J lost 8; bases outside the gene matches: 10. This chain's CDR3 is CASSPQGVFDGYTF. The CDR3 bases are TGTGCCAGCAGTCCACAGGGGGTCTTCGACGGCTACACCTTC.

This chain connects TRBV29-1 to TRBJ2-7, with 10 bases identical to TRBD2. CDR1 and CDR2 (germline): SQVTM, ANQGSEA. The V and J ends lost 0 bases and 2 bases, in that order; junction bases with no gene match: 7. The CDR3 extends over 16 amino acids. CDR3 in amino acids: CSVEDPPSGGTYEQYF. In DNA form, the CDR3 reads TGCAGCGTTGAAGATCCCCCTAGCGGGGGCACCTACGAGCAGTACTTC.

J is TRBJ1-1 and V is TRBV6-2 or TRBV6-3; 8 positions match TRBD1. This CDR3 comprises 16 residues. Per the germline V gene, CDR1 is MNHEY and CDR2 is SVGEGT. Trimming removed 5 bases from V and 0 bases from J; junction bases left unmatched: 8. The DNA of the CDR3 is TGTGCCAGCAGTCCCCGAAGACAGGGGATGAACACTGAAGCTTTCTTT. This gives the protein CASSPRRQGMNTEAFF.

This clone was recorded a few times. This chain links TRBV11-2 with TRBJ1-4; perhaps TRBD1 as D (5 bases). The CDR3 length is 14 residues. Germline V gives CDR1 SGHAT, CDR2 FQNNGV. Trimming pared 5 bases from V and 3 bases from J, leaving 10 bases between. The CDR3 bases are TGTGCCAGCAGCCGCGGGACGGCTAATGAAAAACTGTTTTTT. Protein product: CASSRGTANEKLFF.